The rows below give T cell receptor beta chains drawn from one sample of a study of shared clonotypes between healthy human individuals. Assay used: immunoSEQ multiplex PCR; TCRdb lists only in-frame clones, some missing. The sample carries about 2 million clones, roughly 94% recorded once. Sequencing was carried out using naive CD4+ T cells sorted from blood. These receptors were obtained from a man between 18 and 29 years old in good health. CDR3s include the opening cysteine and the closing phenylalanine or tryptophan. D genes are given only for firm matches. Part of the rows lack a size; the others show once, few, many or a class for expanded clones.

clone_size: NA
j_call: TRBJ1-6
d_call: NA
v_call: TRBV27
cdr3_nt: TGTGCCAGCAGTTTTGAGAGCTCCTATAATTCACCCCTCCACTTT
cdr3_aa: CASSFESSYNSPLHF

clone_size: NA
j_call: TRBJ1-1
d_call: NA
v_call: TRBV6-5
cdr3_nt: TGTGCCAGCAGTTACTCGGTGGTCGGAAGGTTTGAAGCTTTCTTT
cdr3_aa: CASSYSVVGRFEAFF

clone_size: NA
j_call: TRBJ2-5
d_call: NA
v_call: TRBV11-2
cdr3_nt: TGTGCCAGCAGCTTAGGAAACGCGGGACCCCAAGAGACCCAGTACTTC
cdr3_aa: CASSLGNAGPQETQYF

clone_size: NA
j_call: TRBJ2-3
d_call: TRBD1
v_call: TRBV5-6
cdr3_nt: TGTGCCAGCAGCCCGGGACAGGGAAACACAGATACGCAGTATTTT
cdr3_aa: CASSPGQGNTDTQYF

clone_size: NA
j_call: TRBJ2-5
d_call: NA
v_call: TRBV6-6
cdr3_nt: TGTGCCAGCAGTCCATCAGGAGAGACCCAGTACTTC
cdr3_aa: CASSPSGETQYF

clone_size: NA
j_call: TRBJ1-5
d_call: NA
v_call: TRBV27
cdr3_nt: TGTGCCAGCAGTTTATCGCGAAATCAGCCCCAGCATTTT
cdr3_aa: CASSLSRNQPQHF

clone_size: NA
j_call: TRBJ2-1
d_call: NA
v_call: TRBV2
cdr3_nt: TGTGCCAGCAATAGCGGAAGCTCCTACAATGAGCAGTTCTTC
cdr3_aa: CASNSGSSYNEQFF

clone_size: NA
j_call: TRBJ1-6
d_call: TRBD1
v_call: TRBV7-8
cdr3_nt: TGTGCCAGCAGCTTAGAGGGGGCGGCATCACCCCTCCACTTT
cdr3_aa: CASSLEGAASPLHF

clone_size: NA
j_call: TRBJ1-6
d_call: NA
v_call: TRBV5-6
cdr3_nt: TGTGCCAGCAGCTCGGCGGGGGGGACTAATAATTCACCCCTCCACTTT
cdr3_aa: CASSSAGGTNNSPLHF

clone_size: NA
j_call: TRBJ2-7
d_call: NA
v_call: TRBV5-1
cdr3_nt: TGCGCCAGCAGCTTCGGACTTCCGAGCTCCTACGAGCAGTACTTC
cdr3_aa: CASSFGLPSSYEQYF

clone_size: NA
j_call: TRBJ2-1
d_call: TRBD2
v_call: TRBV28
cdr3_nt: TGTGCCAGCAGTTTATATGGGGGGGGCTACAATGAGCAGTTCTTC
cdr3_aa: CASSLYGGGYNEQFF

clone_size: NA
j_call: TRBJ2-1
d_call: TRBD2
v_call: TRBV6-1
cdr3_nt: TGTGCCAGCAGTGAGCCAGGACTAGCGGGGGTTGAGCAGTTCTTC
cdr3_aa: CASSEPGLAGVEQFF

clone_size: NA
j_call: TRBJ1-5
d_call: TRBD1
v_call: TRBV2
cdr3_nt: TGTGCCAGCAGCTCGGACAGGGAGAATCAGCCCCAGCATTTT
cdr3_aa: CASSSDRENQPQHF

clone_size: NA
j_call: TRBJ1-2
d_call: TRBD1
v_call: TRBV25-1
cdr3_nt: TGTGCCAGCAGTGAATCAGGGGGCAGCTACACCTTC
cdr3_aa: CASSESGGSYTF

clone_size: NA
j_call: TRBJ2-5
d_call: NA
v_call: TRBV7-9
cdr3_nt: TGTGCCAGCAGCTTAGCCGGGGTCGGGGAGACCCAGTACTTC
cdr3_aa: CASSLAGVGETQYF

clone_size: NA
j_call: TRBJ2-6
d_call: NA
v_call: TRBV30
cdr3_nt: TGTGCCTGGAGTCCGGGGCTCTCTGGGGCCAACGTCCTGACTTTC
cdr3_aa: CAWSPGLSGANVLTF

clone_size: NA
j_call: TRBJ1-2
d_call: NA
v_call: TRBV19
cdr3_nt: TGTGCCAGTAGTAATAATCCTAACTATGGCTACACCTTC
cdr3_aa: CASSNNPNYGYTF

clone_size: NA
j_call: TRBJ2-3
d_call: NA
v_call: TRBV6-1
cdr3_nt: TGTGCCAGCATCAGACTAATCACAGATACGCAGTATTTT
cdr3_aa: CASIRLITDTQYF

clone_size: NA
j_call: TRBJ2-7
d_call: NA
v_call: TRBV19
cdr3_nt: TGTGCCAGTAGTTCAGGACTGGGAGTGGTAGGTTCTCTCGAGCAGTACTTC
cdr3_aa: CASSSGLGVVGSLEQYF

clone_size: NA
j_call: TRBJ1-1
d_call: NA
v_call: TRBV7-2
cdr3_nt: TGTGCCAGCAGCTCGTCGGGGGCCTTCGGGACTGAAGCTTTCTTT
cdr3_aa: CASSSSGAFGTEAFF

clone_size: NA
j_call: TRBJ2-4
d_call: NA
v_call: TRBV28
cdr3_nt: TGTGCCAGCAGTCCCCGAGGCATAGCCAAAAACATTCAGTACTTC
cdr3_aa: CASSPRGIAKNIQYF

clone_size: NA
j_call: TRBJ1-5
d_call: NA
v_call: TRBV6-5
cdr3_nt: TGTGCCAGCAGAAATGGACAGTTCTATCAGCCCCAGCATTTT
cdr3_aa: CASRNGQFYQPQHF

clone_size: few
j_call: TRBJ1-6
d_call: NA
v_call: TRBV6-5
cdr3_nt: TGTGCCAGCAGTTACGGGGGTATCTCACCCCTCCACTTT
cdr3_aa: CASSYGGISPLHF

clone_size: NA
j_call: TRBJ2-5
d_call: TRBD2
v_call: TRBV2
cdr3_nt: TGTGCCAGCTCCGGGACTAGCATAGAGACCCAGTACTTC
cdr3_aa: CASSGTSIETQYF

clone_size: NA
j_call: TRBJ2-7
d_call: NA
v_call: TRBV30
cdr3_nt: TGTGCCCACCAGGAGGGTTCCTACGAGCAGTACTTC
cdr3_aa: CAHQEGSYEQYF

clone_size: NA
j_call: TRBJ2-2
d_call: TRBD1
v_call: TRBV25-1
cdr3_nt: TGTGCCAGCAGTGAATTTCCGGGACAGGGCGGGAACACCGGGGAGCTGTTTTTT
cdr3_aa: CASSEFPGQGGNTGELFF

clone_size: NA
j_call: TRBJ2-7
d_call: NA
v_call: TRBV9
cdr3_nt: TGTGCCAGCAGCCCCTTGGGGAGCTCCTACGAGCAGTACTTC
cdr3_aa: CASSPLGSSYEQYF

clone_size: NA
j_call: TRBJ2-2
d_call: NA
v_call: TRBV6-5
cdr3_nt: TGTGCCAGCAGTCCGGGACCCACATACACCGGGGAGCTGTTTTTT
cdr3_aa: CASSPGPTYTGELFF

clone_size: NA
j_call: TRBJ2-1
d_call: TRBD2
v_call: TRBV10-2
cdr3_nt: TGCGCCAGCGGGTCTAGGAGACTAGCGGGGTATGAGCAGTTCTTC
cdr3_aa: CASGSRRLAGYEQFF

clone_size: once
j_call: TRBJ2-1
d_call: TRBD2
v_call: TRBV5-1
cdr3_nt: TGCGCCAGCAGCTTAAGCCTAGCGGGAGTCGGGGAGCAGTTCTTC
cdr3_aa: CASSLSLAGVGEQFF

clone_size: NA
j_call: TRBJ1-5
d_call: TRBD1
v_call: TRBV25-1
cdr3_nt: TGTGCCAGCAGCCCAGGGGGTCATCAGCCCCAGCATTTT
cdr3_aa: CASSPGGHQPQHF

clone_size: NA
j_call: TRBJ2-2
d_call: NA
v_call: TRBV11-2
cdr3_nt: TGTGCCAGCAGTATTAACACCGGGGAGCTGTTTTTT
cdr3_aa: CASSINTGELFF

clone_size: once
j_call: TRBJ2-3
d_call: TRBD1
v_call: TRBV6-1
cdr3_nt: TGTGCCAGCAGTGAAGGGACAGGTACGCAGTATTTT
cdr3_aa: CASSEGTGTQYF

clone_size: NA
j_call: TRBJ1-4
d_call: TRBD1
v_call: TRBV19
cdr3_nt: TGTGCCAGTAGTATCTTCCCTAGGGGACAGCCTAATGAAAAACTGTTTTTT
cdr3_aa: CASSIFPRGQPNEKLFF

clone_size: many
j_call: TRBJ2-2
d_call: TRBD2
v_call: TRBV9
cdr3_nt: TGTGCCAGCAGCGCTAGCGGGAGGTCCCCCGGGGAGCTGTTTTTT
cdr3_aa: CASSASGRSPGELFF

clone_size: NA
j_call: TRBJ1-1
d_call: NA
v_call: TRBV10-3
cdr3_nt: TGTGCCATCAGTGAGGTCCAGGTGAACACTGAAGCTTTCTTT
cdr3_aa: CAISEVQVNTEAFF

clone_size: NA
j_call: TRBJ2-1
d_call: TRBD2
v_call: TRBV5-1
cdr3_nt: TGCGCCAGCAGTTTCCTGGGACTAGCGGGAAACAATGAGCAGTTCTTC
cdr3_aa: CASSFLGLAGNNEQFF

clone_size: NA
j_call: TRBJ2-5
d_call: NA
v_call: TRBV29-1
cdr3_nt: TGCAGCGTTGCCAGCGGAGGTGGGACCCAGTACTTC
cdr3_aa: CSVASGGGTQYF

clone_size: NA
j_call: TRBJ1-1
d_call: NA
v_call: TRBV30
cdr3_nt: TGTGCCTGGAGTGTATCAGGGAAGCCGGCTGAAGCTTTCTTT
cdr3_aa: CAWSVSGKPAEAFF

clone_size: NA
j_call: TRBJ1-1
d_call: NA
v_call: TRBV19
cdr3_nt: TGTGCCAGTAGTATGCATGGGAAGGGGACCACTGAAGCTTTCTTT
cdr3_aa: CASSMHGKGTTEAFF

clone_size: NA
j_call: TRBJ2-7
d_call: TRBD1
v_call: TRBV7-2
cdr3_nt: TGTGCCAGCAGCTTAGGACAGGGGGCATACGAGCAGTACTTC
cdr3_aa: CASSLGQGAYEQYF

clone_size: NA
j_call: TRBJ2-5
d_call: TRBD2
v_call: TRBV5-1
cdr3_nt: TGCGCCAGCAGCATCAGCGGGGGGGCCGGAGAGACCCAGTACTTC
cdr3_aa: CASSISGGAGETQYF

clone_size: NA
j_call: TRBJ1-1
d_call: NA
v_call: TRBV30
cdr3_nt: TGTGCCTGGACCGCGGGGGGCCGCTTCGCTGAAGCTTTCTTT
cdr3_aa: CAWTAGGRFAEAFF

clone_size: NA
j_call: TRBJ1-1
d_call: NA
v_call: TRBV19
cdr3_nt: TGTGCCAGTATCCCGGGACACCTGAACACTGAAGCTTTCTTT
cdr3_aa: CASIPGHLNTEAFF

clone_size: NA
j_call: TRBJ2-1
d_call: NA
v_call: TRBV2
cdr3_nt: TGTGCCAGCAGTGACAGGGATAATGAGCAGTTCTTC
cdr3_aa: CASSDRDNEQFF

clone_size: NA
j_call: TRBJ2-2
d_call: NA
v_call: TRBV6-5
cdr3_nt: TGTGCCAGCAGTACGGGCCGGCCGAACACCGGGGAGCTGTTTTTT
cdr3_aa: CASSTGRPNTGELFF

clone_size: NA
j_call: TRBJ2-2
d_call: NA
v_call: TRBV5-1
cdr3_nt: TGCGCCAGCAGAAGGGGACTCGAGGAAGCGAACACCGGGGAGCTGTTTTTT
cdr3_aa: CASRRGLEEANTGELFF

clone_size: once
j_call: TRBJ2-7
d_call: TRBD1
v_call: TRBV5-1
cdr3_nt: TGCGCCAGCAGCCCTAGACAGGGAAATTTCCCCCGTCTGGAATACGAGCAGTACTTC
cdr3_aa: CASSPRQGNFPRLEYEQYF